The subject of this entry is one T cell receptor beta chain. The antigen it recognizes is unknown. No quality values exist for individual bases; no much larger clone is one base distant. Every donor was a healthy Caucasian. Three pairs of female monozygotic twins, all aged about 18 to 29 years, were included in the twin cohort. The RNA used for TCR libraries was isolated from peripheral blood mononuclear cells. The sample comes from a study of identical twins (dated by TCRdb to about 2016). General notes on the study: TCR alpha and beta repertoires from monozygotic twins, unrelated adults of various ages and cord blood were deep-sequenced to test whether fetal clonotypes persist. Replicate twin experiments were performed at different times using different library preparation protocols to rule out contamination.

From the cysteine through the phenylalanine, the CDR3 covers 13 amino acids. Just CDR3 DNA is preserved here, 39 bases in frame from base 1. The junction shows trimming of 7 bases on V and 6 bases on J, and the gene matches do not reach 10 bases of it. As encoded in the germline V gene, CDR1 is SQVTM while CDR2 is ANQGSEA. The study at large found these results: Invariant T cells such as MAIT and iNKT could partly confound zero-insertion analyses, although diverse VJ usage argued against such confounding for most clonotypes. Abundant cord blood beta clonotypes had fewer insertions, young adult naive repertoires showed a similar but weaker trend, and memory repertoires showed no such trend. In beta out-of-frame sequences, excess twin sharing was weaker, because having fewer shared sequences lowered the signal-to-noise ratio. Compared with coincidental sharing between unrelated individuals, an excess of low generation-probability sequences was observed among out-of-frame TCR alpha sequences shared between twins. Because the same donors could not be followed over many years, the conclusions depended on cross-sectional statistical analysis. Recombination models systematically underestimated out-of-frame TCR alpha sharing in monozygotic twins but agreed with sharing between unrelated individuals.

The library was generated by 5' RACE. The sequencer was an Illumina HiSeq 2000. A universal primer binding site was introduced by template switching, and a unique molecular identifier was present in the final cDNA, enabling accurate counting of TCR cDNA molecules. First-strand cDNA for TCR alpha and beta chains was synthesized from specific primers in the conserved constant-segment region. Each cDNA library was double barcoded, with a SMART-Mk sample barcode plus Illumina barcodes, to control for contamination. TruSeq adapter sequences, together with Illumina sample barcodes, were added in two successive PCR steps. The TCR alpha and beta cDNA libraries were sequenced on the Illumina HiSeq platform using custom primers. Per the source publication's procedure: Raw reads were processed with MiGEC to extract unique molecular identifiers, and MiXCR was used to determine CDR3 positions. Recombination models were inferred per individual with the repgenHMM and IGoR tools using an EM algorithm. The analysis of shared clonotypes was done with the tcR package in R, with sharing normalized by the product of cloneset sizes. To study raw recombination without the effects of thymic and clonal selection, out-of-frame nonproductive sequences were analyzed. TCRdb cleaned the public reads at Q25 with fastp, built clones with MiXCR and kept in-frame beta chains. Identical CDR3 proteins give one entry, which carries the most common genes and DNA. The V and J calls come from TCRdb's annotation, not from the publication. This sample lists 500,000 to 700,000 distinct CDR3 sequences; about 7.6% were detected once. The top ten constitute around 1.6% of the sample.

The same data also contributed to another study, on yellow fever vaccine responses in identical twins. The second publication reports: According to the authors, the vaccine-induced T cell response in identical twins seemed to be partly convergent and partly specific to each individual. In identical twins, the study followed T cell clones that responded to the vaccine with precision.

The sequence was collected from a woman aged 18 to 35 in good health. The rearranged chain carries TRBV29-1 and TRBJ2-3; TRBD1 matches 7 bases in the middle. The sample comprised PBMCs. The DNA sequence follows: TGCAGCGCCATCACAGGGGTCGGGGATACGCAGTATTTT. This sequence encodes CSAITGVGDTQYF.